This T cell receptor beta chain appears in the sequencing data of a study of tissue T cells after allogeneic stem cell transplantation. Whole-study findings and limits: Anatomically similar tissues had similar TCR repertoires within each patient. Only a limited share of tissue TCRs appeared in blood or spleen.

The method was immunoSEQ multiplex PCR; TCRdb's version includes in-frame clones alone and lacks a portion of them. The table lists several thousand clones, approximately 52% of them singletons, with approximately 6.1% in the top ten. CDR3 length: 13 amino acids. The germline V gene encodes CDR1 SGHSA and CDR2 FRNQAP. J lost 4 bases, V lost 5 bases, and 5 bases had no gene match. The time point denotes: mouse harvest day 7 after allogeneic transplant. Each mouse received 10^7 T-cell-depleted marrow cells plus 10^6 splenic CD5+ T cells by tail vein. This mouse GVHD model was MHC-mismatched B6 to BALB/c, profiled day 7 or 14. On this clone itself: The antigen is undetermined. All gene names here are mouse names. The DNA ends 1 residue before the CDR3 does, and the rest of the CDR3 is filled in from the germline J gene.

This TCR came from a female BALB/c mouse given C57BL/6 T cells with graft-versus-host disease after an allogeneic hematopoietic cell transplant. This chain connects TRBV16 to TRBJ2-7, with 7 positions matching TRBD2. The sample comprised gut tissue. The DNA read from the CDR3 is TGTGCAAGCAGCCCCGGGGGGGGATATGAACAGTAC. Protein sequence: CASSPGGGYEQY. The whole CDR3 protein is CASSPGGGYEQYF.